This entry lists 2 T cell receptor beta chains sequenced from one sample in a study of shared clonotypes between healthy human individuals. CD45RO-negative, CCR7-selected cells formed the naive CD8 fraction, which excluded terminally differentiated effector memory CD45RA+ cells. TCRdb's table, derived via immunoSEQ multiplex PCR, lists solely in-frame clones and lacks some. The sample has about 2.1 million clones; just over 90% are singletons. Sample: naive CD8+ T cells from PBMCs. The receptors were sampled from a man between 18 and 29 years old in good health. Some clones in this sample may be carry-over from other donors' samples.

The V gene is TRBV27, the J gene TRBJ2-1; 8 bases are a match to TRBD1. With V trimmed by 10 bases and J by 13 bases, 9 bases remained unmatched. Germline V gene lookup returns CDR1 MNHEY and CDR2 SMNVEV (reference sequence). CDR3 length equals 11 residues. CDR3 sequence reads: CATGHGQGQFF. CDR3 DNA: TGTGCCACCGGTCATGGACAGGGACAGTTCTTC.

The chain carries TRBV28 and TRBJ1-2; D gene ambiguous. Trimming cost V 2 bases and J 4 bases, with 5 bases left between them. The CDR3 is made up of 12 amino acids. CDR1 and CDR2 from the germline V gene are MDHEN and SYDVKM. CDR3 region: CASSLRAYGYTF. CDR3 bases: TGTGCCAGCAGTTTACGCGCCTATGGCTACACCTTC.